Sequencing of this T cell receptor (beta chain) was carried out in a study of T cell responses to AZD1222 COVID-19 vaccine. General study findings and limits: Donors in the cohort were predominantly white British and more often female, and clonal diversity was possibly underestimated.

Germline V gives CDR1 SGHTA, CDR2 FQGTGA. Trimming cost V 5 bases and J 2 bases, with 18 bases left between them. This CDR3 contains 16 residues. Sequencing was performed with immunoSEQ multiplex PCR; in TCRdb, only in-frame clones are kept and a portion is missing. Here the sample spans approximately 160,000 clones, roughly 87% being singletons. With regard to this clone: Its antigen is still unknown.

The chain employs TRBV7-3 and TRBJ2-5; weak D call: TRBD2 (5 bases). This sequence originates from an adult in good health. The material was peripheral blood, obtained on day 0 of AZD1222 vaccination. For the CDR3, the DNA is TGTGCCAGCAGCGAAATCCCGACGGGGATACAAGAGACCCAGTACTTC. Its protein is CASSEIPTGIQETQYF. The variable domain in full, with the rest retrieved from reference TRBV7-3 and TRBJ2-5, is GAGVSQTPSNKVTEKGKYVELRCDPISGHTALYWYRQSLGQGPEFLIYFQGTGAADDSGLPNDRFFAVRPEGSVSTLKIQRTERGDSAVYLCASSEIPTGIQETQYFGPGTRLLVL.